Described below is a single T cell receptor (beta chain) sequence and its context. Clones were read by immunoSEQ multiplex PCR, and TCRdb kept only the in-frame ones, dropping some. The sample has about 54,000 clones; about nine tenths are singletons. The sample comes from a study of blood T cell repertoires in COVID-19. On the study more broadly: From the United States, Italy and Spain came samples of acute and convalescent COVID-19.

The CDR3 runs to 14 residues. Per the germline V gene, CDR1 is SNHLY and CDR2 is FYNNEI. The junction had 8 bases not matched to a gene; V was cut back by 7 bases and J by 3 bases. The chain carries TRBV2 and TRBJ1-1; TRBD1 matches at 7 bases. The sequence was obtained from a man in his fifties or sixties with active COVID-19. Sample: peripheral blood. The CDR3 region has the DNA TGTGCCAGCAACGAGGACAGGTGGGACACTGAAGCTTTCTTT. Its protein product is CASNEDRWDTEAFF.